This T cell receptor (beta chain) was captured by sequencing in a study of spatial heterogeneity in lung cancer. Study in general: Raw reads contained each unique TCR and UMI combination more than ten times on average.

Time point described: sample taken at primary tumor resection. This clonotype is large by share. TCR cDNA molecules each had a unique molecular identifier. TCRdb fed the 5' RACE reads into MiXCR, producing one record per CDR3 protein. This table has about 3,000 distinct CDR3 sequences, about 3% appearing once. Trimming pared 0 bases from V and 7 bases from J, leaving 7 bases between. The germline gives CDR1 LGHNA, CDR2 YSLEER. CDR3 length: 13 amino acids. The rearrangement uses TRBV4-3 and TRBJ2-1; D is undetermined. The input for sequencing was normal lung tissue next to the tumor, taken at surgery. The clonotype originates from a male donor with early-stage non-small cell lung cancer. The CDR3 is CASSQEGWNEQFF. For the CDR3, the DNA is TGCGCCAGCAGCCAAGAGGGCTGGAATGAGCAGTTCTTC.